This passage covers 3 T cell receptor beta chains from one sample sequenced in a study of identical twins. TCRdb re-called the 5' RACE reads with MiXCR, one entry per CDR3 protein. The sample contains hundreds of thousands of distinct CDR3 sequences, 7.1% of which appear only once. Separately, the same data were catalogued under a study of yellow fever vaccine responses in identical twins.

The sequenced sample was PBMCs. The receptors derive from a woman younger than 30 in good health.

This clonotype was counted ten times or more. The genes are TRBV20-1 and TRBJ2-1, with a tentative D call TRBD2 (5 bases). The CDR3 loop spans 14 amino acids. V gave up 6 bases and J gave up 7 bases, with 19 bases separating them. Germline CDR1 is DFQATT and CDR2 is SNEGSKA (reference sequence). The CDR3 DNA reads as TGCAGTGCCCCCAAACTACTAGGGAGAAATGAGCAGTTCTTC. As protein: CSAPKLLGRNEQFF.

This clonotype was counted many times. This rearrangement joins TRBV7-9 to TRBJ2-3, with TRBD1 as a possible D gene (5 bases). CDR3 length equals 14 residues. Trimming stripped 4 bases from V and 4 bases from J, with 12 bases between. CDR1 is SEHNR, CDR2 FQNEAQ, per germline (reference sequence). The CDR3 sequence is CASSSTQGADTQYF. CDR3 nucleotides: TGTGCCAGCAGCTCAACGCAGGGCGCAGATACGCAGTATTTT.

This clonotype was counted ten times or more. The chain's CDR3 is CSANGGPEAFF. CDR3 DNA: TGCAGTGCCAACGGCGGTCCTGAAGCTTTCTTT. V is TRBV20-1 and J is TRBJ1-1; no clear D gene. V gave up 6 bases and J gave up 6 bases, with 11 bases separating them. The CDR3 covers 11 residues. Germline V gene lookup returns CDR1 DFQATT and CDR2 SNEGSKA (reference sequence).